These T cell receptor beta chains were read from a single sample in a study of T-cell memory formation after mild COVID-19. From the 5' RACE reads, TCRdb called clonotypes with MiXCR, one entry per CDR3 protein. The sample includes roughly 35,000 distinct CDR3 sequences, around 20% of them seen just once. Sequences were obtained from PBMCs or a T cell subset sorted from them (not recorded which). The origin of the receptors is an adult who had mild COVID-19 (a few samples of this study predate the infection). Cell type and time point are not known. The CDR3 runs from the conserved cysteine through the conserved F or W. A D gene is named only where the DNA matches it firmly. Part of the rows lack a size; the others show once, few, many or a class for expanded clones.

j_call v_call d_call clone_size cdr3_nt cdr3_aa
TRBJ1-2 TRBV5-5 TRBD1 many TGTGCCAGCAGCTTAGGGACAGGGGGCAACTATGGCTACACCTTC CASSLGTGGNYGYTF
TRBJ1-2 TRBV24-1 TRBD1 - TGTGCCACCAGTGACAGCCCCGGGGGGCTAGAGGGGGCGGAGGGCTACACCTTC CATSDSPGGLEGAEGYTF
TRBJ2-2 TRBV3-1 - many TGTGCCAGCAGCCCGAGAGGACGCAGTCTTGCAACCGGGGAGCTGTTTTTT CASSPRGRSLATGELFF
TRBJ2-2 TRBV20-1 - - TGCAGTGCAACCCGGGACACCGGGGAGCTGTTTTTT CSATRDTGELFF
TRBJ2-3 TRBV24-1 TRBD1 many TGTGCCACCAGTGAAACCGGGACAGGACGCACAGATACGCAGTATTTT CATSETGTGRTDTQYF
TRBJ2-2 TRBV4-3 - many TGCGCCAGCAGCCGAGGTGAACAGGGAAGCGGGGAGCTGTTTTTT CASSRGEQGSGELFF
TRBJ2-7 TRBV7-9 - - TGTGCCAGCAGCCAAGACTCACACTACGAGCAGTACTTC CASSQDSHYEQYF
TRBJ1-4 TRBV19 TRBD1 few TGTGCCAGTAGCCGACAGGGCCAGGACTTTAATGAAAAACTGTTTTTT CASSRQGQDFNEKLFF
TRBJ2-7 TRBV9 - many TGTGCCAGCAAGGTTGGAGTAAAGGGGGATGCCTACGAGCAGTACTTC CASKVGVKGDAYEQYF
TRBJ2-3 TRBV3-1 TRBD1 many TGTGCCAGCGGAACAGGGGGCGTGGATACGCAGTATTTT CASGTGGVDTQYF
TRBJ1-1 TRBV29-1 - many TGCAGCGTATCCCGGGACGCTAGTACGAAGGGAACTTTCTTT CSVSRDASTKGTFF